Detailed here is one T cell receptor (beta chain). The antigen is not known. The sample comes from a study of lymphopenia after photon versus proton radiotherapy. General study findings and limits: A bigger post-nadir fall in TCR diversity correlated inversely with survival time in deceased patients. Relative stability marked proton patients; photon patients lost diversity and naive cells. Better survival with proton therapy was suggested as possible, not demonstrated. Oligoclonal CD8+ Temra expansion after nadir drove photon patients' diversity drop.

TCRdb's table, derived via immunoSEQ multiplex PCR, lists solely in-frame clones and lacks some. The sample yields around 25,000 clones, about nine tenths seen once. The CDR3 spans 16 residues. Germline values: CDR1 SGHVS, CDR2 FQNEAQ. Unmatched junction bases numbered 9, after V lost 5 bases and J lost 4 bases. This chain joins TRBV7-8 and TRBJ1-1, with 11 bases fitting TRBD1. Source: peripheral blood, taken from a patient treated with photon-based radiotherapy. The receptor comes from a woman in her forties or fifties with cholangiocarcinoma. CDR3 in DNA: TGTGCCAGCAGCGCTCGAGGGACAGGGGGGATCACTGAAGCTTTCTTT. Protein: CASSARGTGGITEAFF.